This TCR beta chain was profiled in a study of T cell clones after liver transplantation. The sample holds one count of this clone. With 5 bases removed from V and 6 bases from J, the gap between germline ends came to 10 bases. Germline values: CDR1 SQVTM, CDR2 ANQGSEA. The CDR3 has 12 amino acids. Profiling relied on immunoSEQ multiplex PCR, and the TCRdb table lists in-frame clones only, not all of them. This sample has around 77,000 clones, with about 80% found just once. The sequences come from CD4+ T cells from blood, collected 12 months after liver transplant. The rearrangement joins TRBV29-1 to TRBJ2-2, with D perhaps matching TRBD1 (6 bases). The receptor was isolated from a human patient who received a liver transplant. Some T cells may have originated in the graft donor. Here the CDR3 reads CSVYQGSGELFF. CDR3 DNA sequence: TGCAGCGTTTACCAGGGGTCCGGGGAGCTGTTTTTT.